This T cell receptor (beta chain) was recovered during a study of blood T cell repertoires in COVID-19. V was clipped by 2 bases and J by 3 bases; unmatched bases: 4. The CDR3 sequence is 15 residues long. From germline, CDR1 is MNHEY and CDR2 SMNVEV (reference sequence). Some clones are missing from TCRdb's copy, which holds only in-frame ones; the method was immunoSEQ multiplex PCR. The data hold a few hundred thousand clones, with over 75% observed a single time. This TCR was recovered from a woman in her sixties or seventies with COVID-19, enrolled during active disease. J is TRBJ2-7 and V is TRBV27; 10 bases match TRBD1. The specimen was peripheral blood. The CDR3 spells CASSLGGQGFYEQYF. As DNA, the CDR3 is TGTGCCAGCAGTTTAGGGGGACAGGGGTTCTACGAGCAGTACTTC.